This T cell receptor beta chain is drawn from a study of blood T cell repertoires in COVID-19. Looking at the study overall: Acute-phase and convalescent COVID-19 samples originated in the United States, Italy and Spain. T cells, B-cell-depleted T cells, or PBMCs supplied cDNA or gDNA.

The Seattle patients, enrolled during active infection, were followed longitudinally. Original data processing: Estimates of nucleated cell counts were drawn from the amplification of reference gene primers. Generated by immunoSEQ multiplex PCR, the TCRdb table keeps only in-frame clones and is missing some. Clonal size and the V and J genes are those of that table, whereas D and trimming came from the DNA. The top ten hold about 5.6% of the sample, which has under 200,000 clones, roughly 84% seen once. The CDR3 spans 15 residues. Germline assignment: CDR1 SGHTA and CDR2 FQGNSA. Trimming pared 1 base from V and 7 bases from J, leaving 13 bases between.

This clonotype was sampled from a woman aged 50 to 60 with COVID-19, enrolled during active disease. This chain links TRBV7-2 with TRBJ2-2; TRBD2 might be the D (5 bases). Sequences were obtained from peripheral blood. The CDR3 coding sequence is TGTGCCAGCAGCTTAGTAGGAGGACTGCGCGGGGAGCTGTTTTTT. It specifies CASSLVGGLRGELFF.